The present entry profiles one T cell receptor beta chain with its context. This entry belongs to a study of T cell changes during pregnancy in multiple sclerosis. Repertoires were generated with immunoSEQ multiplex PCR, while TCRdb's copy carries only in-frame clones and drops some. The sample contains nearly 60,000 clones, about 89% of which appear only once. Germline CDR1 SGDLS, CDR2 YYNGEE. V was pared by 2 bases and J by 0 bases, with 4 bases of the junction left unmatched. There are 15 residues in the CDR3. Source: CD4+ T cells from peripheral blood mononuclear cells, taken after pregnancy. The TCR originated in a female donor in good health, enrolled as a control in a pregnancy study. The chain carries TRBV9 and TRBJ1-2, with 7 bases fitting TRBD1. The CDR3: CASSVDRAANYGYTF. The CDR3 DNA reads TGTGCCAGCAGCGTTGACAGGGCAGCTAACTATGGCTACACCTTC.